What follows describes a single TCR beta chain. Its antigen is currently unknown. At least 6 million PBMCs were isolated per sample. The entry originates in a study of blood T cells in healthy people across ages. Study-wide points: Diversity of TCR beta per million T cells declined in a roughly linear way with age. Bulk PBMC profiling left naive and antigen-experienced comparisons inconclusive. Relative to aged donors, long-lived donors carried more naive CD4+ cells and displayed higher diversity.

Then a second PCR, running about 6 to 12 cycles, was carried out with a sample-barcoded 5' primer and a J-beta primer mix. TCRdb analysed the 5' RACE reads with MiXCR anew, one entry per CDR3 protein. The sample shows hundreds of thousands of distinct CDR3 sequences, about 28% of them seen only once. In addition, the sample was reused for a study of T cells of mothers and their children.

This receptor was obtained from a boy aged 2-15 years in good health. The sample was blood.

As DNA, the CDR3 is TGTGCCAGCAGCCGATTTAAGGGGGCGGGAGGAGATTACAATGAGCAGTTCTTC. It translates to CASSRFKGAGGDYNEQFF. The chain joins TRBV3-1 to TRBJ2-1; D may be TRBD2 (8 bases). V lost 4 bases, J lost 4 bases, and 23 bases lay in between. The CDR3 is 18 amino acids. Looked up from germline, CDR1 is LGHDT and CDR2 is YNNKEL (reference sequence).